These 31 T cell receptor beta chains came from one sample sequenced in a study of T cells in Graves' hyperthyroidism and ophthalmopathy. The TCR beta CDR3 regions underwent amplification using RNA transcripts as the source. With the HTBI primer set, the TCR CDR3 went through a first round of RT-PCR. TCRdb ran MiXCR on the multiplex PCR reads and lists one entry per CDR3 protein. The data contain 550,000 to 700,000 distinct CDR3 sequences, roughly 14% of them singletons. The sample consisted of blood. These receptors originate from a woman aged 40 to 50 with Graves' ophthalmopathy.

The gene calls are TRBV3-1 and TRBJ2-5; D gene ambiguous. From germline, CDR1 is LGHDT and CDR2 YNNKEL (reference sequence). Trimming took 0 bases from V and 0 from J, leaving 11 bases between them. This CDR3 comprises 16 residues. CDR3 residues: CASSQELSAYQETQYF. The CDR3, as DNA: TGTGCCAGCAGCCAAGAACTATCCGCATACCAAGAGACCCAGTACTTC.

V usage is TRBV30 and J usage is TRBJ1-5; D unclear. Per germline, CDR1 GTSNPN and CDR2 SVGIG (reference sequence). There are 12 residues in the CDR3. Trimming removed 3 bases at V and 5 bases at J, with 8 bases between. The CDR3 bases are TGTGCCTGGAGGCAAGGGTATCAGCCCCAGCATTTT. Its protein product is CAWRQGYQPQHF.

This clonotype was recorded many times. The chain carries TRBV11-2 and TRBJ2-7; TRBD2 might be the D (6 bases). V was pared by 5 bases and J by 0 bases, with 20 bases between. The CDR3 sequence is 17 residues long. In germline, CDR1 is SGHAT, CDR2 FQNNGV. CDR3 residues: CASSPSVGLRPSYEQYF. The CDR3, as DNA: TGTGCCAGCAGCCCCTCTGTGGGACTGAGGCCCTCCTACGAGCAGTACTTC.

Worth noting for this clonotype: The junction departs from the called germline gene at one end, perhaps through a read error. The CDR3 protein is CASRLDHTEAFF. CDR3 bases: TGTGCCAGCCGCTTGGATCACACTGAAGCTTTCTTT. V and J are TRBV5-4 and TRBJ1-1, with D unclear. This CDR3 is built from 12 residues. Per the germline V gene, CDR1 is SGHNT and CDR2 is YYREEE (reference sequence).

The chain combines TRBV6-2 or TRBV6-3 with TRBJ2-6; D may be TRBD2 (6 bases). V lost 5 bases and J lost 2, with 19 bases in between. Germline V lookup: CDR1 MNHEY, CDR2 SVGEGT. This CDR3 has 18 amino acids. The CDR3 nucleotides read TGTGCCAGCAGTCCCCGGAGGGAGCTCTGGCCTGGGGCCAACGTCCTGACTTTC. Translation gives CASSPRRELWPGANVLTF.

This clonotype was recorded at least ten times. The chain combines TRBV19 with TRBJ1-5; D may be TRBD1 (5 bases). Between the trimmed V and J ends, which lost 9 bases and 0 bases, there was a span of 18 bases. Germline assignment: CDR1 LNHDA and CDR2 SQIVND (reference sequence). The CDR3 extends over 16 amino acids. This chain's CDR3 is CASRKQEPYSNQPQHF. Here the CDR3 DNA reads TGTGCCAGCCGGAAACAGGAGCCCTATAGCAATCAGCCCCAGCATTTT.

This clonotype was counted a single time. This chain links TRBV12-3 or TRBV12-4 with TRBJ2-7; 9 bases match TRBD1. V shed 8 bases and J 6 bases; nucleotides not matched to a gene: 14. The CDR3 runs 15 residues. The CDR3 protein is CASLFPTTGGAEQYF. For the CDR3, the DNA is TGTGCCAGCCTATTTCCGACGACAGGGGGGGCCGAGCAGTACTTC.

Many counts were recorded for this clonotype. The rearrangement uses TRBV2 and TRBJ1-2; the D is unclear. Germline assignment: CDR1 SNHLY and CDR2 FYNNEI. The CDR3 is made up of 13 amino acids. Trimming left V 9 bases short and J 0 bases short, with 11 bases between. The CDR3 coding sequence is TGTGCCAGGGAAGCCGGAGCTAACTATGGCTACACCTTC. Translating gives CAREAGANYGYTF.

This clonotype showed up many times. The chain is built from TRBV12-3 or TRBV12-4 and TRBJ2-7; no clear D gene. The CDR3 loop spans 12 amino acids. V was shortened by 5 bases and J by 3 bases, with 8 bases between the two germline ends. This CDR3 reads CASSMTHYEQYF. The CDR3 DNA follows: TGTGCCAGCAGTATGACCCACTACGAGCAGTACTTC.

This clonotype was recorded at least ten times. The chain employs TRBV20-1 and TRBJ2-7, with a tentative D call TRBD2 (6 bases). The germline V gene encodes CDR1 DFQATT and CDR2 SNEGSKA (reference sequence). The germline V and J ends were trimmed by 0 bases and 3 bases, with 12 bases remaining between them. This CDR3 comprises 14 residues. The CDR3 DNA sequence: TGCAGTGCTAGAGAACCGGGACTTCACTACGAGCAGTACTTC. Its protein is CSAREPGLHYEQYF.

This clonotype was detected many times. The chain recombines TRBV2 with TRBJ1-1; 9 positions match TRBD1. The CDR3 extends over 14 amino acids. J lost 5 bases, V lost 3 bases, and 4 bases had no gene match. CDR1 is SNHLY and CDR2 is FYNNEI in the germline V gene. CDR3 sequence reads: CASSEGTGRTEAFF. In DNA form, the CDR3 reads TGTGCCAGCAGTGAGGGGACAGGGAGGACTGAAGCTTTCTTT.

This clonotype was recorded many times. This chain links TRBV10-2 with TRBJ1-5, with 7 bases matching TRBD1. The CDR3 is made up of 17 amino acids. Germline-derived CDR1 and CDR2 are WSHSY and SAAADI. V trimming: 0 bases; J trimming: 1 base; junction bases outside the gene matches: 6. The CDR3 DNA is TGCGCCAGCAGTGAGTCAGAGGGGGCGCCGAGCAATCAGCCCCAGCATTTT. Translated: CASSESEGAPSNQPQHF.

The chain recombines TRBV19 with TRBJ2-5; the D is unclear. V was pared by 1 base and J by 1 base, with 4 bases between. The CDR3 consists of 13 residues. CDR1 LNHDA and CDR2 SQIVND come from the germline V gene (reference sequence). The CDR3 DNA sequence: TGTGCCAGTAGTATAGTCATCCAAGAGACCCAGTACTTC. It specifies CASSIVIQETQYF.

This clonotype was detected once. The chain is built from TRBV3-1 and TRBJ2-1; unclear D gene. The CDR3 spans 15 residues. The germline V and J ends were trimmed by 0 bases and 2 bases, with 8 bases remaining between them. Looked up from germline, CDR1 is LGHDT and CDR2 is YNNKEL (reference sequence). CDR3 sequence reads: CASSQDTETYNEQFF. CDR3 sequence (DNA): TGTGCCAGCAGCCAAGATACTGAGACCTACAATGAGCAGTTCTTC.

This clonotype was counted a few times. The chain links TRBV6-2 or TRBV6-3 to TRBJ2-3; TRBD2 matches 10 bases. The germline V gene has CDR1 MNHEY and CDR2 SVGEGT. Unmatched junction bases numbered 3, after V lost 6 bases and J lost 3 bases. The CDR3 covers 14 residues. The CDR3 DNA sequence: TGTGCCAGCAGCGCACTAGCGGGAACAGATACGCAGTATTTT. It translates to CASSALAGTDTQYF.

The chain uses TRBV5-6 and TRBJ2-7; 8 positions match TRBD1. Germline V gene sequence: CDR1 SGHDT, CDR2 YYEEEE. CDR3 length: 15 residues. V lost 4 bases to trimming and J lost 5 bases; unmatched junction nucleotides: 11. CDR3 nucleotide sequence: TGTGCCAGCAGCGACCCTGGGACAGGACCAAACGAGCAGTACTTC. Translating gives CASSDPGTGPNEQYF.

The chain combines TRBV7-9 with TRBJ1-1, with 7 bases fitting TRBD1. The germline V gene has CDR1 SEHNR and CDR2 FQNEAQ (reference sequence). The length of the CDR3 is 12 residues. Trimming cost V 4 bases and J 8 bases; bases outside gene matches: 4. The CDR3 nucleotides read TGTGCCAGCAGCTCCCGGGACAGCGAAGCTTTCTTT. Its protein is CASSSRDSEAFF.

This clonotype was counted ten times or more. The rearrangement uses TRBV7-2 and TRBJ2-7; D is unclear. The CDR3 sequence is 13 residues long. The V gene lost 1 base and the J gene lost 3 bases, with 7 bases spanning the gap. Germline CDR1 SGHTA, CDR2 FQGNSA. CDR3 coding DNA: TGTGCCAGCAGCTTAGTGGCTGACTACGAGCAGTACTTC. Its protein is CASSLVADYEQYF.

The rearrangement joins TRBV30 to TRBJ1-1; no firm D call. This CDR3 has 14 residues. Germline CDR1 and CDR2: GTSNPN and SVGIG (reference sequence). Trimming took 3 bases from V and 1 from J, leaving 12 bases between them. The DNA of the CDR3 is TGTGCCTGGAGGGCAGAAAACAGGAACACTGAAGCTTTCTTT. This sequence encodes CAWRAENRNTEAFF.

This clonotype has only a few counts. V usage is TRBV7-9 and J usage is TRBJ2-7, with D unresolved. The V end lost 2 bases, the J end lost 6 bases, and 17 bases lay between the germline ends. CDR3 length: 15 amino acids. Germline CDR1 SEHNR, CDR2 FQNEAQ (reference sequence). For the CDR3, the DNA is TGTGCCAGCAGCTTATCCGGTCTCCAGGCGGCCGAGCAGTACTTC. This codes for CASSLSGLQAAEQYF.

This clonotype was counted between two and nine times. The chain is built from TRBV7-9 and TRBJ2-2, with 10 bases fitting TRBD1. The CDR3 is made up of 15 amino acids. Losses at the gene ends were 5 bases for V and 6 bases for J; bases not matched to a gene: 6. Germline CDR1 reads SEHNR; CDR2 reads FQNEAQ (reference sequence). DNA for the CDR3: TGTGCCAGCAGCCCTAAGACAGGGGGCCCCGGGGAGCTGTTTTTT. This translates into CASSPKTGGPGELFF.

The chain has TRBV27 and TRBJ1-6, with TRBD1 as a possible D gene (6 bases). This CDR3 contains 17 residues. V was pared by 5 bases and J by 8 bases, with 22 bases between. The germline CDR1 and CDR2 sequences are MNHEY and SMNVEV (reference sequence). CDR3 protein: CASSDYRIGQLDSPLHF. The CDR3 nucleotides are TGTGCCAGCAGTGACTACAGGATTGGACAGTTGGATTCACCCCTCCACTTT.

This clonotype came up many times. The chain recombines TRBV7-2 with TRBJ2-7, with a weak D call TRBD2 (5 bases). Trimming pared 5 bases from V and 2 bases from J, leaving 10 bases between. The V gene's germline CDR1 is SGHTA and CDR2 FQGNSA. This CDR3 contains 13 residues. The CDR3 DNA is TGTGCCAGCAGCCTCACTAGGGCCTACGAGCAGTACTTC. As protein: CASSLTRAYEQYF.

This clonotype was seen at least ten times. This rearrangement joins TRBV19 to TRBJ1-5, with D hard to call. Looked up from germline, CDR1 is LNHDA and CDR2 is SQIVND (reference sequence). This CDR3 spans 15 amino acids. V lost 3 bases and J 8 bases, leaving 17 bases between the germline ends. The CDR3 bases are TGTGCCAGTAGTATTATCGTCGCGGTAAGTGAGCCCCAGCATTTT. This gives the protein CASSIIVAVSEPQHF.

This clonotype was seen repeatedly, ten times or more. The J gene is TRBJ2-7, the V gene TRBV14, with D possibly matching TRBD1 (6 bases). Germline values: CDR1 SGHDN, CDR2 FVKESK. The V end was cut by 3 bases, the J end by 3 bases, with 12 bases between. This CDR3 has 14 residues. The CDR3 DNA reads as TGTGCCAGCAGCCAGAGGGACATCGGCTACGAGCAGTACTTC. Its translation: CASSQRDIGYEQYF.

This clonotype appeared many times. The V gene is TRBV4-2, the J gene TRBJ2-7; D unclear. V was clipped by 0 bases and J by 3 bases, with 12 bases between them. The germline gives CDR1 LGHNA, CDR2 YNFKEQ. This CDR3 region has 15 residues. CDR3 sequence: CASSQDGMGGYEQYF. CDR3 nucleotides: TGTGCCAGCAGCCAAGATGGGATGGGCGGCTACGAGCAGTACTTC.

This clonotype appeared many times. The chain carries TRBV6-2 or TRBV6-3 and TRBJ2-7; 9 nucleotides match TRBD1. Germline V gives CDR1 MNHEY, CDR2 SVGEGT. Unmatched junction bases numbered 11, after V lost 2 bases and J lost 3 bases. The CDR3 spans 17 residues. CDR3 sequence (DNA): TGTGCCAGCAGTTACCCCCGGGACAGGGACGGCTACTACGAGCAGTACTTC. Protein product: CASSYPRDRDGYYEQYF.

This clonotype occurred many times. The V gene is TRBV7-2, the J gene TRBJ1-1; no firm D call. The CDR3 extends over 14 amino acids. Looked up from germline, CDR1 is SGHTA and CDR2 is FQGNSA. The V gene lost 5 bases and the J gene lost 0 bases, with 10 bases spanning the gap. DNA of the CDR3: TGTGCCAGCAGCGTAGGGCAGATGAACACTGAAGCTTTCTTT. As protein: CASSVGQMNTEAFF.

This clonotype was seen ten or more times. The chain recombines TRBV11-2 with TRBJ2-7, with D tentatively TRBD2 (5 bases). Germline-derived CDR1 and CDR2 are SGHAT and FQNNGV. The CDR3 covers 15 residues. V was shortened by 0 bases and J by 1 base, with 10 bases between the two germline ends. CDR3 loop: CASSLESRRSYEQYF. CDR3 DNA: TGTGCCAGCAGCTTAGAATCAAGGAGGTCCTACGAGCAGTACTTC. The complete variable domain, with remaining parts taken from reference TRBV11-2 and TRBJ2-7, reads EAGVAQSPRYKIIEKRQSVAFWCNPISGHATLYWYQQILGQGPKLLIQFQNNGVVDDSQLPKDRFSAERLKGVDSTLKIQPAKLEDSAVYLCASSLESRRSYEQYFGPGTRLTVT.

This clonotype appeared many times. An end of the junction does not agree with germline; a read error may underlie this. This chain joins TRBV27 and TRBJ1-3; no definite D call. The CDR3 length is 14 residues. The germline gives CDR1 MNHEY, CDR2 SMNVEV (reference sequence). CDR3 sequence: CASSSPSSGDTIYF. Written as DNA, the CDR3 is TGTGCCAGCAGTTCCCCATCGTCTGGAGACACCATATATTTT.

This clonotype has ten or more counts. The rearrangement links TRBV12-3 or TRBV12-4 to TRBJ1-5; D gene uncertain. V lost 6 bases, J lost 5 bases, and 11 bases lay in between. The CDR3 loop spans 13 amino acids. The CDR3 region is CASSKQEDQPQHF. CDR3 bases: TGTGCCAGCAGCAAACAAGAGGATCAGCCCCAGCATTTT.